The sequence of this TCR beta chain was determined in a study of blood T cell repertoires in COVID-19. TCRdb keeps only in-frame clones here, not all; method: immunoSEQ multiplex PCR. Found here are 80,000 or so clones, roughly 80% of them singletons; the top ten hold roughly a sixth. The CDR3 length is 15 residues. The germline V gene has CDR1 KGHSH and CDR2 LQKENI. V dropped 5 bases and J dropped 2 bases, with 15 bases sitting between them. V usage is TRBV18 and J usage is TRBJ2-5; TRBD1 might be the D (6 bases). The receptor was derived from an elderly woman with acute or convalescent COVID-19. The sequencing sample was made of peripheral blood. The CDR3 loop reads CASSSRTVHQETQYF. CDR3 nucleotide sequence: TGTGCCAGCTCATCGAGGACAGTACATCAAGAGACCCAGTACTTC.